Sequencing of this TCR beta chain was carried out in a study of blood T cells in healthy people across ages. Through a sample-barcoded 5' primer and a J-beta primer mix, a second PCR was run for about 6 to 11 cycles. MiXCR, applied by TCRdb to the 5' RACE reads, yields one record per CDR3 protein. The data show approximately 810,000 distinct CDR3 sequences, approximately 35% seen once. Between the trimmed V and J ends, which lost 7 bases and 2 bases, there was a span of 11 bases. The CDR3 runs to 13 residues. From germline, CDR1 is SNHLY and CDR2 FYNNEI. This sequence joins TRBV2 and TRBJ1-1; unclear D gene. Sequenced sample: blood. The source of this sequence is a man aged 18 to 29 in good health. The CDR3 spells CASNKGSNTEAFF. In DNA, the CDR3 is TGTGCCAGCAATAAAGGGTCTAACACTGAAGCTTTCTTT. Drawing the rest from reference TRBV2 and TRBJ1-1, the complete variable domain is EPEVTQTPSHQVTQMGQEVILRCVPISNHLYFYWYRQILGQKVEFLVSFYNNEISEKSEIFDDQFSVERPDGSNFTLKIRSTKLEDSAMYFCASNKGSNTEAFFGQGTRLTVV.